These 11 T cell receptor beta chains were sequenced from one sample in a study of cytomegalovirus exposure and HLA in healthy donors. 60 Vbeta and 13 Jbeta primers were used in PCR. The data were produced by immunoSEQ multiplex PCR, yet TCRdb's version contains in-frame clones alone and is incomplete. The sample carries some 180,000 clones, around 80% recorded once. The sample taken for sequencing was PBMCs. The receptors stem from a man aged 18 to 35 in good health and CMV-seronegative.

V gene TRBV9 combines with J gene TRBJ1-2, with a possible D match to TRBD1 (5 bases). In germline, CDR1 is SGDLS, CDR2 YYNGEE. This CDR3 has 14 residues. The V gene lost 4 bases and the J gene lost 0 bases, with 10 bases spanning the gap. CDR3 DNA: TGTGCCAGCAGCCCGCCGGGGGCTAACTATGGCTACACCTTC. Translated: CASSPPGANYGYTF.

V and J are TRBV29-1 and TRBJ2-5; 7 bases map to TRBD1. The V gene's germline CDR1 is SQVTM and CDR2 ANQGSEA. V gave up 4 bases and J gave up 0 bases; unmatched junction bases: 5. This CDR3 is built from 14 residues. CDR3 residues: CSVGGQLYQETQYF. The CDR3 DNA reads as TGCAGCGTTGGGGGACAGCTTTACCAAGAGACCCAGTACTTC.

The CDR3 reads CASSVESYLSTDTQYF. The CDR3 DNA is TGTGCCAGCAGCGTAGAGTCCTACCTAAGCACAGATACGCAGTATTTT. The chain carries TRBV9 and TRBJ2-3; D not certain. CDR3 length: 16 residues. Trimming left V 0 bases short and J 0 bases short, with 11 bases between. From germline, CDR1 is SGDLS and CDR2 YYNGEE. Together with reference TRBV9 and TRBJ2-3, the CDR3 gives the full variable domain: DSGVTQTPKHLITATGQRVTLRCSPRSGDLSVYWYQQSLDQGLQFLIQYYNGEERAKGNILERFSAQQFPDLHSELNLSSLELGDSALYFCASSVESYLSTDTQYFGPGTRLTVL.

Concerning this clone itself: Germline is not matched at one junction end, which may reflect a read error. The chain combines TRBV30 with TRBJ2-4; 7 positions match TRBD1. Germline-derived CDR1 and CDR2 are GTSNPN and SVGIG (reference sequence). The CDR3 runs 13 residues. The CDR3 DNA reads as TGTGCCTGGAGTGGCCAGGGGGTAAACATTCGGTACTTC. This encodes CAWSGQGVNIRYF.

The chain carries TRBV6-1 and TRBJ2-2; 8 nucleotides line up with TRBD1. CDR1 is MNHNS and CDR2 is SASEGT in the germline V gene. J lost 5 bases, V lost 7 bases, and 6 bases had no gene match. The CDR3 extends over 14 amino acids. Here the CDR3 DNA reads TGTGCCAGCACCAAGGACAGGGTGACCGGGGAGCTGTTTTTT. Translation: CASTKDRVTGELFF.

This chain links TRBV12-2 with TRBJ2-2; no DNA check was done on the table's D call, TRBD2. TRBV12-2 is termed a pseudogene. The CDR3 sequence is 15 residues long. DNA for the CDR3: TGTGCAAGTCGCCGGGACTCAGAGAACACCGGGGAGCTGTTTTTT. It yields the protein CASRRDSENTGELFF.

Remarks on this clone: An end of the junction does not agree with germline; a read error may underlie this. V gene TRBV7-7 combines with J gene TRBJ2-5; D unclear. The better agreement between TRBJ2-7 and the DNA end casts doubt on the J call. Germline values: CDR1 SSHAT, CDR2 FNYEAQ (reference sequence). CDR3 length: 14 amino acids. The CDR3 here is CASSLAVGSYEQYF. The CDR3 DNA sequence: TGTGCTAGCAGCTTAGCAGTCGGTTCCTACGAGCAGTACTTC.

This clone was observed a few times. The chain combines TRBV29-1 with TRBJ1-2; possible D gene TRBD1, 5 bases. V was pared by 5 bases and J by 14 bases, with 12 bases between. The CDR3 is 9 amino acids. Looked up from germline, CDR1 is SQVTM and CDR2 is ANQGSEA. The DNA for the CDR3 is TGCAGCGTTAATCGGCCAGGGACCTTC. It is translated as CSVNRPGTF. The full variable domain, rest sourced from reference TRBV29-1 and TRBJ1-2, is SAVISQKPSRDICQRGTSLTIQCQVDSQVTMMFWYRQQPGQSLTLIATANQGSEATYESGFVIDKFPISRPNLTFSTLTVSNMSPEDSSIYLCSVNRPGTFGSGTRLTVV.

This clone was detected only a few times. The chain recombines TRBV12-5 with TRBJ1-3; TRBD1 agrees at 11 bases. This CDR3 is 20 amino acids long. The V segment lost 0 bases and the J segment 4 bases; nucleotides outside the gene matches: 14. Germline CDR1 LGHNT, CDR2 FRNRAP. DNA for the CDR3: TGTGCTAGTGGTTTGGTTAGGACAGGGGGCTTCCAAAAGGACGGAAACACCATATATTTT. Translating it yields CASGLVRTGGFQKDGNTIYF.

The chain carries TRBV6-1 and TRBJ2-7; TRBD1 matches 7 bases. J lost 3 bases, V lost 6 bases, and 11 bases had no gene match. The length of the CDR3 is 15 residues. Looked up from germline, CDR1 is MNHNS and CDR2 is SASEGT. CDR3 bases: TGTGCCAGCAGCACCGGGACAGCAAAACACTACGAGCAGTACTTC. Protein product: CASSTGTAKHYEQYF.

V usage is TRBV28 and J usage is TRBJ2-1; possibly TRBD2 for D (5 bases). The germline V and J ends were trimmed by 2 bases and 1 base, with 9 bases remaining between them. The CDR3 is 15 residues long. CDR1 and CDR2 from the germline V gene are MDHEN and SYDVKM. This chain's CDR3 is CASSLQRSSYNEQFF. CDR3 in DNA: TGTGCCAGCAGTTTACAGCGGTCTTCCTACAATGAGCAGTTCTTC.